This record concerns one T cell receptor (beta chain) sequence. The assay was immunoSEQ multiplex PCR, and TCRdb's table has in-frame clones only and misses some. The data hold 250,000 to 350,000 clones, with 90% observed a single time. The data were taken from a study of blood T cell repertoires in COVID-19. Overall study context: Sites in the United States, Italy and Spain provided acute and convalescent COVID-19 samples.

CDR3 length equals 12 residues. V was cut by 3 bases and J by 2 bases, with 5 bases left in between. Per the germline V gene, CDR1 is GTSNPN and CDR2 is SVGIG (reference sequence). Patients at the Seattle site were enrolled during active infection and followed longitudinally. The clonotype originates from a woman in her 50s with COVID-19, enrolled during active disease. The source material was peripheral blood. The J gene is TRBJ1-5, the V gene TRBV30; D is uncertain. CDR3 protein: CAWSYGNQPQHF. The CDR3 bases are TGTGCCTGGAGCTACGGCAATCAGCCCCAGCATTTT. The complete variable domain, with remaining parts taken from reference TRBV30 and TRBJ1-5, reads SQTIHQWPATLVQPVGSPLSLECTVEGTSNPNLYWYRQAAGRGLQLLFYSVGIGQISSEVPQNLSASRPQDRQFILSSKKLLLSDSGFYLCAWSYGNQPQHFGDGTRLSIL.